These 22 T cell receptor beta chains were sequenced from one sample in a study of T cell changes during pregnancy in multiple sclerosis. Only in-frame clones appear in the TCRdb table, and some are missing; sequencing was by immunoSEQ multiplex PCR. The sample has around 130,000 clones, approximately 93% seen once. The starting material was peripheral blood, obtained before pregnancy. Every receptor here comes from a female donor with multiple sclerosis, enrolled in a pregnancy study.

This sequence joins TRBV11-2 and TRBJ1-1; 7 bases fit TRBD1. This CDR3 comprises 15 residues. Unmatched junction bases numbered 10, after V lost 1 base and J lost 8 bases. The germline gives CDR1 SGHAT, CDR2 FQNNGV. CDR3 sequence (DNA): TGTGCCAGCAGCTTAGGATCCGGAAGGGGGCAGGAAGCTTTCTTT. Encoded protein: CASSLGSGRGQEAFF.

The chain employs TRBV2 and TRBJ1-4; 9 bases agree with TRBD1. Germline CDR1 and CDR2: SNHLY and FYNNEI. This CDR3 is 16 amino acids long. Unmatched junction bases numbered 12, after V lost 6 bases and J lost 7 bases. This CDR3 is CASRAPGTGLIEKLFF. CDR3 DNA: TGTGCCAGCAGGGCCCCCGGGACAGGGCTTATTGAAAAACTGTTTTTT.

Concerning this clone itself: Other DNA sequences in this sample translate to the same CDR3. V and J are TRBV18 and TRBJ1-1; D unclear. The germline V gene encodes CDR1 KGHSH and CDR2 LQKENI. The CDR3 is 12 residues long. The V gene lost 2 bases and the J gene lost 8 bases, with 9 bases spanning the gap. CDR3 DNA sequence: TGTGCCAGCTCACCAGGGCAGGCCGAAGCTTTCTTT. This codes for CASSPGQAEAFF.

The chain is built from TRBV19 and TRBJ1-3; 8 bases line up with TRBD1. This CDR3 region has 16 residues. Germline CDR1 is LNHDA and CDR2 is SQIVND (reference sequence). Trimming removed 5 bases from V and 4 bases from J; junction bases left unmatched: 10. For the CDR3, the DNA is TGTGCCAGTAGTTCGGCTCAGGGGGCCTACGGAAACACCATATATTTT. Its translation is CASSSAQGAYGNTIYF.

CDR3 bases: TGTGCCATCAGTGAGTCGACAGGACTAGCGAACAATGAGCAGTTCTTC. It is translated as CAISESTGLANNEQFF. V is TRBV10-3 and J is TRBJ2-1; 9 bases fit TRBD2. The J segment lost 5 bases and the V segment lost 0 bases, leaving 5 bases of the junction unmatched. CDR1 and CDR2 from the germline V gene are ENHRY and SYGVKD. The CDR3 consists of 16 residues.

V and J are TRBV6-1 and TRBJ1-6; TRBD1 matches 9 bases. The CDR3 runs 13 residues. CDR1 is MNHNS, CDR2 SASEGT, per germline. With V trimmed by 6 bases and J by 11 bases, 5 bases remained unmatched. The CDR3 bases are TGTGCCAGCAGAGTGGACAGGGGCCCACCCCTCCACTTT. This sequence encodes CASRVDRGPPLHF.

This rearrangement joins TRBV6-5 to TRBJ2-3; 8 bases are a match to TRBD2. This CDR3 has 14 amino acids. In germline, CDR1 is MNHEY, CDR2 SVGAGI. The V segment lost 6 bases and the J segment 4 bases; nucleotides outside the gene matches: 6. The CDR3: CASSFRGGADTQYF. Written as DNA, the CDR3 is TGTGCCAGCAGCTTTCGGGGGGGAGCAGATACGCAGTATTTT.

The CDR3 spells CASSEGQSNTEAFF. As DNA, the CDR3 is TGTGCCAGCAGTGAGGGACAATCGAACACTGAAGCTTTCTTT. This rearrangement joins TRBV9 to TRBJ1-1, with a tentative D call TRBD1 (6 bases). V dropped 5 bases and J dropped 1 base, with 12 bases sitting between them. This CDR3 has 14 residues. Germline CDR1 SGDLS, CDR2 YYNGEE.

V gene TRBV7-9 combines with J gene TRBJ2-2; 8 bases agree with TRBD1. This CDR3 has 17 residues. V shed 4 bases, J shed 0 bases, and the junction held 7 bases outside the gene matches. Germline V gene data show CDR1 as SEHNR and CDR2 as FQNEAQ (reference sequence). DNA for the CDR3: TGTGCCAGCAGCTCGGGACAGGCCAATTCGAACACCGGGGAGCTGTTTTTT. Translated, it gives CASSSGQANSNTGELFF.

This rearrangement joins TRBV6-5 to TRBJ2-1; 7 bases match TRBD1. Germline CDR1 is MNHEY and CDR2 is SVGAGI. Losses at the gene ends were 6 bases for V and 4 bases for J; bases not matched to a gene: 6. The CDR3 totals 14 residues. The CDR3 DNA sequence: TGTGCCAGCAGCCGCCAGGGACAGTACAATGAGCAGTTCTTC. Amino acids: CASSRQGQYNEQFF.

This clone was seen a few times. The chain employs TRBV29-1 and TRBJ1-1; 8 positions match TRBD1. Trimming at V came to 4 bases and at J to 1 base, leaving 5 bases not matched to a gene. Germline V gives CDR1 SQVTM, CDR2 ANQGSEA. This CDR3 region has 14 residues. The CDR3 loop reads CSVGYRGKNTEAFF. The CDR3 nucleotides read TGCAGCGTTGGATACAGGGGGAAGAACACTGAAGCTTTCTTT.

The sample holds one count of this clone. The CDR3 protein is CASSANRQGVNTEAFF. In DNA form, the CDR3 reads TGTGCCAGCTCAGCTAACCGACAGGGGGTGAACACTGAAGCTTTCTTT. V and J are TRBV18 and TRBJ1-1; 9 nucleotides align to TRBD1. This CDR3 contains 16 residues. Germline lookup yields CDR1 KGHSH and CDR2 LQKENI. Trimming took 5 bases from V and 0 from J; bases not matched to a gene: 7.

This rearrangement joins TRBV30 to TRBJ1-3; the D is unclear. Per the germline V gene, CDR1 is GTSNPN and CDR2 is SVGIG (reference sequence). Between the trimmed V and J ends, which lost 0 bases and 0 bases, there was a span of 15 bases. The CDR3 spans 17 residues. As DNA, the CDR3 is TGTGCCTGGAGTGTACCCTTGGGCGTGCTCTCTGGAAACACCATATATTTT. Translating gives CAWSVPLGVLSGNTIYF.

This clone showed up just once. The CDR3 nucleotides are TGTGCCAGCAGCCAAGCCCCGACAGGGTGGGTCTATGGCTACACCTTC. Translation gives CASSQAPTGWVYGYTF. The chain uses TRBV14 and TRBJ1-2, with TRBD1 matching 7 bases. The CDR3 loop spans 16 amino acids. V shed 1 base, J shed 4 bases, and the junction held 9 bases outside the gene matches. Germline assignment: CDR1 SGHDN and CDR2 FVKESK.

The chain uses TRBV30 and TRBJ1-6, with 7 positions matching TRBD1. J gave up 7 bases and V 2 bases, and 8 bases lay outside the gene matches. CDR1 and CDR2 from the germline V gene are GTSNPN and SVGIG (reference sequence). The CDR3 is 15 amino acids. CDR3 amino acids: CAWSLKGAVNSPLHF. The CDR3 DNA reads TGTGCCTGGAGTTTAAAGGGGGCGGTAAATTCACCCCTCCACTTT.

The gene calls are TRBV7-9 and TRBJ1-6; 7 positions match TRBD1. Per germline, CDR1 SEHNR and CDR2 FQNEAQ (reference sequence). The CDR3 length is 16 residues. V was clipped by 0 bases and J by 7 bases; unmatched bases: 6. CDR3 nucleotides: TGTGCCAGCAGCTTAGCAGCCGGGACAGCAAATTCACCCCTCCACTTT. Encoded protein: CASSLAAGTANSPLHF.

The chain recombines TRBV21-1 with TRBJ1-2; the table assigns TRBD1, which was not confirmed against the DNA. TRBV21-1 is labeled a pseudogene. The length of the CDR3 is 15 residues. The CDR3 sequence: CASSNRDRPPYGYTF. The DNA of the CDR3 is TGTGCCAGCAGCAATAGAGACAGGCCTCCCTATGGCTACACCTTC.

The CDR3, as DNA: TGTGCCACCAGCAGAGAGCGAGGGTACGGGCCCCTCCACTTT. Translating it yields CATSRERGYGPLHF. J is TRBJ1-6 and V is TRBV15, with no clear D. CDR3 length equals 14 residues. V dropped 0 bases and J dropped 13 bases, with 13 bases sitting between them. The germline gives CDR1 LNHNV, CDR2 YYDKDF (reference sequence).

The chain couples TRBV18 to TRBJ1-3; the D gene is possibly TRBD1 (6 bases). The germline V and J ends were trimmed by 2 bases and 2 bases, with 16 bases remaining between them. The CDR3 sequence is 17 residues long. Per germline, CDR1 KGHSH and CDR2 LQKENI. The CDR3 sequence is CASSPSTGRGAGNTIYF. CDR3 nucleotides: TGTGCCAGCTCACCAAGCACAGGGAGAGGCGCTGGAAACACCATATATTTT. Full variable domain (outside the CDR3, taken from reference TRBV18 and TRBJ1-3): NAGVMQNPRHLVRRRGQEARLRCSPMKGHSHVYWYRQLPEEGLKFMVYLQKENIIDESGMPKERFSAEFPKEGPSILRIQQVVRGDSAAYFCASSPSTGRGAGNTIYFGEGSWLTVV.

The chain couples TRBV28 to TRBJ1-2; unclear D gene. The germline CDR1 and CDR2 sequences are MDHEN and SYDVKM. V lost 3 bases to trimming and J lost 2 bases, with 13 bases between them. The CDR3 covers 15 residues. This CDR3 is CASSFFPGWNYGYTF. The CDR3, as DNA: TGTGCCAGCAGTTTTTTTCCGGGATGGAACTATGGCTACACCTTC.

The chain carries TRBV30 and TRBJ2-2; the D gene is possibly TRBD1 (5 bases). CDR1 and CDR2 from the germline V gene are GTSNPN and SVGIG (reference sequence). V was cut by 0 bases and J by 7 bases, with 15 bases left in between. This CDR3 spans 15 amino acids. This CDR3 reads CAWSVHSGAGGELFF. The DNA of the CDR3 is TGTGCCTGGAGTGTACATTCTGGGGCTGGCGGGGAGCTGTTTTTT.

The CDR3 DNA reads as TGTGCCAGTAGTATTGGGACACCTCAAGAGACCCAGTACTTC. This encodes CASSIGTPQETQYF. The chain combines TRBV19 with TRBJ2-5; tentative D call: TRBD1 (6 bases). The CDR3 has 14 residues. Germline values: CDR1 LNHDA, CDR2 SQIVND (reference sequence). Trimming stripped 3 bases from V and 2 bases from J, with 10 bases between.